Presented here are 2 T cell receptor beta chains from one specimen sequenced in a study of cytomegalovirus exposure and HLA in healthy donors. The PCR contained 60 Vbeta and 13 Jbeta primers. The table came from immunoSEQ multiplex PCR; TCRdb's copy has only in-frame clones and leaves some out. In the table there are about 160,000 clones, around 80% of which are singletons. Material for sequencing was PBMCs. The receptors originated from a woman in her forties in good health and CMV-seropositive.

This rearrangement joins TRBV5-1 to TRBJ1-4; D not certain. The CDR3 contains 14 residues. Germline values: CDR1 SGHRS, CDR2 YFSETQ. Trimming took 2 bases from V and 5 from J, leaving 10 bases between them. CDR3 nucleotides: TGCGCCAGCAGCTTCGAGGGTGTAAATGAAAAACTGTTTTTT. Protein product: CASSFEGVNEKLFF.

The chain employs TRBV7-2 and TRBJ1-2; 8 bases map to TRBD1. Germline CDR1 reads SGHTA; CDR2 reads FQGNSA. Losses at the gene ends were 2 bases for V and 3 bases for J; bases not matched to a gene: 11. There are 17 residues in the CDR3. The CDR3 DNA reads as TGTGCCAGCAGCTTAAGGGACAGGACCTCGAGGGACTATGGCTACACCTTC. Its translation is CASSLRDRTSRDYGYTF. Full variable domain (outside the CDR3, taken from reference TRBV7-2 and TRBJ1-2): GAGVSQSPSNKVTEKGKDVELRCDPISGHTALYWYRQSLGQGLEFLIYFQGNSAPDKSGLPSDRFSAERTGGSVSTLTIQRTQQEDSAVYLCASSLRDRTSRDYGYTFGSGTRLTVV.